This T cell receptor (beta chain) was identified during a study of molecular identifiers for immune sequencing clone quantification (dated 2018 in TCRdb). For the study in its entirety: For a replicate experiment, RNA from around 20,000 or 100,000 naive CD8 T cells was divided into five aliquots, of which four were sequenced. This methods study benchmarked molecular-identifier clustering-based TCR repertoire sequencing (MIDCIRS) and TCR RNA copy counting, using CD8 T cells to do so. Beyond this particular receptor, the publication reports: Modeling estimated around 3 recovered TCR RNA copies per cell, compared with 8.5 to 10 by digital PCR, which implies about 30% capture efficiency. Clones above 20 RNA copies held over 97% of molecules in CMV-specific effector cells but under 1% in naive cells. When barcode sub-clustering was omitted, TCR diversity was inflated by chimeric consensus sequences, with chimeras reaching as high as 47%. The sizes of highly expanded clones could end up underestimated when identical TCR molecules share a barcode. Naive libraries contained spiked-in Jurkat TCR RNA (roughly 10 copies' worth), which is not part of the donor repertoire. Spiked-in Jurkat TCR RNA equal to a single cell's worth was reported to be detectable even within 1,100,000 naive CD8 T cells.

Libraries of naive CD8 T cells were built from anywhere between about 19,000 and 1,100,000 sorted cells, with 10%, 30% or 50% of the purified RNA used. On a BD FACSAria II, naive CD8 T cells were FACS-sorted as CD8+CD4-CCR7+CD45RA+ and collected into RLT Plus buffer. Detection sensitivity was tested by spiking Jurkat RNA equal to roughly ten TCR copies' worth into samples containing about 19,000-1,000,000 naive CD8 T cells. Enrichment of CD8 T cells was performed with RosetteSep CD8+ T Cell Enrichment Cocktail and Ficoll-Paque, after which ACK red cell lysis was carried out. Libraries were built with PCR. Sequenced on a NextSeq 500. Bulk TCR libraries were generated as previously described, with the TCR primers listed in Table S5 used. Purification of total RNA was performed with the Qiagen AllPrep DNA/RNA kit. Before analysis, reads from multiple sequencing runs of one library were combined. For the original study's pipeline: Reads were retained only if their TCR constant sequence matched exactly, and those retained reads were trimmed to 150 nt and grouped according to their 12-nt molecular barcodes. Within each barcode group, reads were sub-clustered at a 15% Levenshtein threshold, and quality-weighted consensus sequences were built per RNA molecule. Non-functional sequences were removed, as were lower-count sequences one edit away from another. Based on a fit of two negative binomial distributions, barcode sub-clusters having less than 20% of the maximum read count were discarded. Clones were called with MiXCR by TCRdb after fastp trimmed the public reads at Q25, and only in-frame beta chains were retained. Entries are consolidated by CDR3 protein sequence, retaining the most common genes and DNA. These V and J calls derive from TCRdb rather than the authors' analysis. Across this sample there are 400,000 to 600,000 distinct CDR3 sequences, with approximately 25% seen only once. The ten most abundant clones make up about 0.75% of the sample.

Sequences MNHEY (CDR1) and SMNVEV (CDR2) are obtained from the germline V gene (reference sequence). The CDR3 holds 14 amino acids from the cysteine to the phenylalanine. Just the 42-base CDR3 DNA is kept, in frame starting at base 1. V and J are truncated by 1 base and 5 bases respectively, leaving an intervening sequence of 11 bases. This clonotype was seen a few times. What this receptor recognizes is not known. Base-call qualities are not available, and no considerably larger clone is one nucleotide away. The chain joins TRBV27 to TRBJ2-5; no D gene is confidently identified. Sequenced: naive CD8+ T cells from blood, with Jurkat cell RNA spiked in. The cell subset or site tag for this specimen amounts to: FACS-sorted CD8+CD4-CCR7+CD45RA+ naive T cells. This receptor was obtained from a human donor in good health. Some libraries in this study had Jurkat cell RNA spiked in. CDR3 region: CASSLYGLGETQYF. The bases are TGTGCCAGCAGTTTATATGGCCTCGGTGAGACCCAGTACTTC.